This passage covers 21 T cell receptor beta chains from one sample sequenced in a study of shared clonotypes between healthy human individuals (dated by TCRdb to the early 2020s). The library was generated by the immunoSEQ multiplex PCR assay. The clones in this table, taken by TCRdb from immuneACCESS, are in-frame only. Not every clone is retained; where verified, under half of the shortfall comes from an unresolved V gene, and the cause of the rest is unknown. For this sample the table gives roughly 500,000 clones, of which roughly 95% were detected only once. The top ten hold 0.05% to 0.07% of the sample. Sequencing used naive CD4+ T cells sorted from blood. Explained via the paper, the cell subset or site label denotes: CD45RA+ positively selected. The receptor source for this set is a woman aged 30 to 39 in good health.

The chain carries TRBV20-1 and TRBJ2-5; a weak D match, TRBD2 (6 bases). Germline CDR1 reads DFQATT; CDR2 reads SNEGSKA (reference sequence). CDR3 length: 9 amino acids. V shed 5 bases and J shed 11 bases, with 9 bases lying between them. The DNA for the CDR3 is TGCAGTGCTGGAGGGGTACAGTACTTC. Protein sequence: CSAGGVQYF.

CDR3 nucleotides: TGTGCCAGCAGTCTCCCCCCGGGACTAGCGGGAGTTGGTAATGAGCAGTTCTTC. It is translated as CASSLPPGLAGVGNEQFF. The chain couples TRBV2 to TRBJ2-1; 14 positions agree with TRBD2. CDR3 length: 18 amino acids. The germline gives CDR1 SNHLY, CDR2 FYNNEI. The J segment lost 7 bases and the V segment lost 5 bases, leaving 13 bases of the junction unmatched.

This rearrangement joins TRBV6-5 to TRBJ1-4, with 7 bases aligning to TRBD1. The CDR3 consists of 13 residues. CDR1 and CDR2 (germline): MNHEY, SVGAGI. Losses at the gene ends were 9 bases for V and 7 bases for J; bases not matched to a gene: 8. In DNA, the CDR3 is TGTGCCAGTTTGACAGGGATCGGTGAAAAACTGTTTTTT. This translates into CASLTGIGEKLFF.

The gene calls are TRBV5-1 and TRBJ2-7; TRBD2 might be the D (5 bases). There are 14 residues in the CDR3. Germline CDR1 reads SGHRS; CDR2 reads YFSETQ. V gave up 1 base and J gave up 4 bases, with 12 bases separating them. CDR3 protein: CASSLTSGFYEQYF. CDR3 coding DNA: TGCGCCAGCAGCTTGACCTCGGGGTTTTACGAGCAGTACTTC.

This sequence joins TRBV28 and TRBJ2-7; 8 nucleotides align to TRBD2. This CDR3 region has 16 residues. CDR1 is MDHEN and CDR2 is SYDVKM in the germline V gene. V lost 5 bases and J lost 3; bases outside the gene matches: 12. The CDR3 DNA reads TGTGCCAGCAGTCCCCCAGGGGCGGGGGGATACTACGAGCAGTACTTC. It translates to CASSPPGAGGYYEQYF.

The V call is TRBV29-1, the J call TRBJ2-7, with 9 bases identical to TRBD1. This CDR3 spans 11 amino acids. V shed 4 bases, J shed 5 bases, and the junction held 0 bases outside the gene matches. The germline gives CDR1 SQVTM, CDR2 ANQGSEA. The CDR3, as DNA: TGCAGCGTTGGGACAGGGGACGAGCAGTACTTC. Translating it yields CSVGTGDEQYF.

This chain joins TRBV9 and TRBJ2-7, with 7 positions matching TRBD1. Germline assignment: CDR1 SGDLS and CDR2 YYNGEE. V was pared by 5 bases and J by 2 bases, with 10 bases of the junction left unmatched. The CDR3 sequence is 15 residues long. The DNA for the CDR3 is TGTGCCAGCAGTCCCTCCGGGACAGCGACCTACGAGCAGTACTTC. Translating gives CASSPSGTATYEQYF.

The gene calls are TRBV19 and TRBJ2-2, with unresolved D. The CDR3 spans 11 residues. Trimming removed 3 bases from V and 4 bases from J, with 0 bases in between. Germline values: CDR1 LNHDA, CDR2 SQIVND (reference sequence). DNA for the CDR3: TGTGCCAGTAGTATCACCGGGGAGCTGTTTTTT. Translated: CASSITGELFF.

This CDR3 is CASSVLTSEEETQYF. The CDR3 DNA reads as TGTGCCAGCAGTGTCCTGACTAGCGAAGAAGAGACCCAGTACTTC. This chain joins TRBV25-1 and TRBJ2-5, with 8 bases that match TRBD2. With V trimmed by 4 bases and J by 3 bases, 7 bases remained unmatched. Per the germline V gene, CDR1 is MGHDK and CDR2 is SYGVNS. This CDR3 is 15 amino acids long. The variable domain in full, with the rest retrieved from reference TRBV25-1 and TRBJ2-5, is EADIYQTPRYLVIGTGKKITLECSQTMGHDKMYWYQQDPGMELHLIHYSYGVNSTEKGDLSSESTVSRIRTEHFPLTLESARPSHTSQYLCASSVLTSEEETQYFGPGTRLLVL.

The chain uses TRBV20-1 and TRBJ1-4; D is perhaps TRBD1 (5 bases). Germline V gives CDR1 DFQATT, CDR2 SNEGSKA (reference sequence). This CDR3 has 11 amino acids. V was shortened by 7 bases and J by 8 bases, with 11 bases between the two germline ends. The CDR3 region has the DNA TGCAGTGTGGTGACAGAGGAAAAACTGTTTTTT. Protein: CSVVTEEKLFF.

Remarks on this clone: The same CDR3 arises from other DNA sequences in this sample as well. The V call is TRBV18, the J call TRBJ1-5; no reliable D call. Germline-derived CDR1 and CDR2 are KGHSH and LQKENI. V dropped 2 bases and J dropped 2 bases, with 4 bases sitting between them. This CDR3 contains 13 residues. The CDR3: CASSPGGNQPQHF. The CDR3 DNA sequence: TGTGCCAGCTCACCAGGAGGCAATCAGCCCCAGCATTTT.

The chain joins TRBV6-1 to TRBJ2-7, with TRBD2 matching 7 bases. CDR3 length equals 15 residues. The ends lost 8 bases at V and 5 bases at J; junction bases unmatched: 15. Germline V gene sequence: CDR1 MNHNS, CDR2 SASEGT. The CDR3 region has the DNA TGTGCCAGCCGAGCGGACGGGGCGGGAGTGAACGAGCAGTACTTC. Encoded protein: CASRADGAGVNEQYF.

The chain couples TRBV10-3 to TRBJ2-7; 7 positions match TRBD1. The CDR3 runs 12 residues. Losses at the gene ends were 5 bases for V and 6 bases for J; bases not matched to a gene: 4. Germline V CDR1 and CDR2: ENHRY, SYGVKD. The CDR3 loop reads CAISQTGFEQYF. The CDR3 region has the DNA TGTGCCATCAGTCAGACAGGGTTCGAGCAGTACTTC.

The chain joins TRBV27 to TRBJ2-5; no firm D call. Near its end, the DNA agrees better with TRBJ2-7, so the J call may be wrong. From germline, CDR1 is MNHEY and CDR2 SMNVEV (reference sequence). The CDR3 totals 14 residues. The CDR3 DNA follows: TGTGCCAGCAGTCTCACCGGTAGTTGGGGCGAGCAGTACTTC. It specifies CASSLTGSWGEQYF.

The V and J genes are TRBV10-2 and TRBJ2-1, with 7 bases aligning to TRBD2. Germline CDR1 reads WSHSY; CDR2 reads SAAADI. Unmatched junction bases numbered 8, after V lost 8 bases and J lost 4 bases. This CDR3 has 14 amino acids. The CDR3 sequence is CASSVPGGYNEQFF. CDR3 nucleotides: TGCGCCAGCTCGGTCCCCGGGGGGTACAATGAGCAGTTCTTC.

The rearrangement links TRBV4-2 to TRBJ2-7, with D tentatively TRBD1 (5 bases). The CDR3 has 16 residues. Germline CDR1 reads LGHNA; CDR2 reads YNFKEQ. The germline V and J ends were trimmed by 0 bases and 0 bases, with 12 bases remaining between them. CDR3 coding DNA: TGTGCCAGCAGCCAAGACTCATTCCAGGGCTCCTACGAGCAGTACTTC. This encodes CASSQDSFQGSYEQYF.

The chain is built from TRBV10-3 and TRBJ2-1; unclear D gene. The V and J ends lost 6 bases and 6 bases respectively, with 9 bases between them. The germline V gene encodes CDR1 ENHRY and CDR2 SYGVKD. This CDR3 is built from 12 residues. CDR3 sequence: CAISDLPNEQFF. The CDR3 region has the DNA TGTGCCATCAGCGACCTACCCAATGAGCAGTTCTTC.

As regards this clone: Compared with germline, one end of the junction differs, possibly owing to a read error. This chain uses TRBV28 with TRBJ1-4, with D possibly matching TRBD1 (5 bases). From germline, CDR1 is MDHEN and CDR2 SYDVKM. There are 13 residues in the CDR3. The CDR3 DNA reads TGTGCCAGCAGTTCTCTGGGGCCGCCTGTAACACCATTT. Its translation is CASSSLGPPVTPF.

This rearrangement joins TRBV7-8 to TRBJ2-7; no reliable D call. The V gene lost 3 bases and the J gene lost 2 bases, with 8 bases spanning the gap. Germline V CDR1 and CDR2: SGHVS, FQNEAQ. The CDR3 totals 13 residues. CDR3 amino acids: CASSLAETYEQYF. The DNA of the CDR3 is TGTGCCAGCAGCTTGGCGGAGACCTACGAGCAGTACTTC. Together with reference TRBV7-8 and TRBJ2-7, the CDR3 gives the full variable domain: GAGVSQSPRYKVAKRGQDVALRCDPISGHVSLFWYQQALGQGPEFLTYFQNEAQLDKSGLPSDRFFAERPEGSVSTLKIQRTQQEDSAVYLCASSLAETYEQYFGPGTRLTVT.

CDR3 coding DNA: TGTGCCTGGGGGGGAGAGGTTATGGCTGAAGCTTTCTTT. It specifies CAWGGEVMAEAFF. The gene calls are TRBV30 and TRBJ1-1; possibly TRBD1 for D (5 bases). The CDR3 covers 13 residues. Trimming shortened V by 5 bases and J by 6 bases, and 16 bases separated the two germline ends. Per germline, CDR1 GTSNPN and CDR2 SVGIG (reference sequence).

V usage is TRBV7-8 and J usage is TRBJ2-1; TRBD2 agrees at 9 bases. CDR1 is SGHVS and CDR2 is FQNEAQ in the germline V gene. V was pared by 5 bases and J by 2 bases, with 19 bases of the junction left unmatched. The CDR3 runs 20 residues. This chain's CDR3 is CASSQTRLAASSLTYNEQFF. The CDR3 DNA follows: TGTGCCAGCAGCCAAACCCGACTAGCGGCCTCGAGCCTAACCTACAATGAGCAGTTCTTC.